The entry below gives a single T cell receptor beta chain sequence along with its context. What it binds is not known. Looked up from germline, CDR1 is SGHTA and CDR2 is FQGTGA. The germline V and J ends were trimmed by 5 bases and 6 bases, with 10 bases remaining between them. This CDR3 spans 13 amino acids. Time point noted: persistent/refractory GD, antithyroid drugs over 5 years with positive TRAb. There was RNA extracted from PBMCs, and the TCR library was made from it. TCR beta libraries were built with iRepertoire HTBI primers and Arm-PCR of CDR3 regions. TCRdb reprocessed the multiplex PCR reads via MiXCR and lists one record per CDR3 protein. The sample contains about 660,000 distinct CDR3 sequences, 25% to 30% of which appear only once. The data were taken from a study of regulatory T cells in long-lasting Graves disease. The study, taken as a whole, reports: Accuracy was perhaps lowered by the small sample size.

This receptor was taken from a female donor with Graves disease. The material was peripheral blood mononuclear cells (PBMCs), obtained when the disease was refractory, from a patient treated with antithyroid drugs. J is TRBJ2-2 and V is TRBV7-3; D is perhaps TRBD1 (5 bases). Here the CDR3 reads CASSPGFAGELFF. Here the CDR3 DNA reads TGTGCCAGCAGCCCAGGGTTTGCCGGGGAGCTGTTTTTT. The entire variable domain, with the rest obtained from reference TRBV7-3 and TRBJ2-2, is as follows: GAGVSQTPSNKVTEKGKYVELRCDPISGHTALYWYRQSLGQGPEFLIYFQGTGAADDSGLPNDRFFAVRPEGSVSTLKIQRTERGDSAVYLCASSPGFAGELFFGEGSRLTVL.